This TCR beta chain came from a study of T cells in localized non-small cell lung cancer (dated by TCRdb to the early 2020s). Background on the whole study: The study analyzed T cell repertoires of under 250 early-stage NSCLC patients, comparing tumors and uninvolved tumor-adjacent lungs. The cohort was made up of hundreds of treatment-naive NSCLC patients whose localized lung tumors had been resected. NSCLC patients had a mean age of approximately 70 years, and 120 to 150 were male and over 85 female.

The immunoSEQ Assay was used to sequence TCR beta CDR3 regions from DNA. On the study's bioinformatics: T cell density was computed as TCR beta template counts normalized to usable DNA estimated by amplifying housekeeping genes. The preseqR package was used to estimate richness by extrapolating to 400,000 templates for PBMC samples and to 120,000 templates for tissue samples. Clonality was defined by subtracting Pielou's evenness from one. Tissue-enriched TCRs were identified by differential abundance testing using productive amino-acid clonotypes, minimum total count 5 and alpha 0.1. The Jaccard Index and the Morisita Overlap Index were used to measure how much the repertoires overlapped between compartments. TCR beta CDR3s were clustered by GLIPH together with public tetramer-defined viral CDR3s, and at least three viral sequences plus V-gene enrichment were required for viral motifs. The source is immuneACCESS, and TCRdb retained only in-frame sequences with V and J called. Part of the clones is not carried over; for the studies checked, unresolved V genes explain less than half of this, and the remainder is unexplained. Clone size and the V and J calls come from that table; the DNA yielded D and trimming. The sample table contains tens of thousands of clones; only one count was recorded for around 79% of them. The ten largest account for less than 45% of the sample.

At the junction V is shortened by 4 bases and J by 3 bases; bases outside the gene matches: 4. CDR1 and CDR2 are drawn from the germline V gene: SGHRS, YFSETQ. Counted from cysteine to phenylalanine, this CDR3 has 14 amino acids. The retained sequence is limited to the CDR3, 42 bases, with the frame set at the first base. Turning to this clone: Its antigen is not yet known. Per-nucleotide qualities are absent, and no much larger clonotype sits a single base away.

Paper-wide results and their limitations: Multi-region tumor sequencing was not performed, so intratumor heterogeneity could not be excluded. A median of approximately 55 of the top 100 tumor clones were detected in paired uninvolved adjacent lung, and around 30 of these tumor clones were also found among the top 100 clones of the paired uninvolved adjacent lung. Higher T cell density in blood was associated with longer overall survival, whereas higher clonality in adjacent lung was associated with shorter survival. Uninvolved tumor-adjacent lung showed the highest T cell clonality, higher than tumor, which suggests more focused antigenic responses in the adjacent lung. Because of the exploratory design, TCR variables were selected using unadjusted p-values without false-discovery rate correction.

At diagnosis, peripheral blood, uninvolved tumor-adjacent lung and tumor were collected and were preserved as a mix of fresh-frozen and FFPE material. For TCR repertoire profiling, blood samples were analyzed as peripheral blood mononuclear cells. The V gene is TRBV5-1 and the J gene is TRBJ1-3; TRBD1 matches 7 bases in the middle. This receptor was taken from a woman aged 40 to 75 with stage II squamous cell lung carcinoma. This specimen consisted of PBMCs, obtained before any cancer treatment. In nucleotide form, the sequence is TGCGCCAGCAGCCTAGGGACAGATGGAAACACCATATATTTT. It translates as CASSLGTDGNTIYF.